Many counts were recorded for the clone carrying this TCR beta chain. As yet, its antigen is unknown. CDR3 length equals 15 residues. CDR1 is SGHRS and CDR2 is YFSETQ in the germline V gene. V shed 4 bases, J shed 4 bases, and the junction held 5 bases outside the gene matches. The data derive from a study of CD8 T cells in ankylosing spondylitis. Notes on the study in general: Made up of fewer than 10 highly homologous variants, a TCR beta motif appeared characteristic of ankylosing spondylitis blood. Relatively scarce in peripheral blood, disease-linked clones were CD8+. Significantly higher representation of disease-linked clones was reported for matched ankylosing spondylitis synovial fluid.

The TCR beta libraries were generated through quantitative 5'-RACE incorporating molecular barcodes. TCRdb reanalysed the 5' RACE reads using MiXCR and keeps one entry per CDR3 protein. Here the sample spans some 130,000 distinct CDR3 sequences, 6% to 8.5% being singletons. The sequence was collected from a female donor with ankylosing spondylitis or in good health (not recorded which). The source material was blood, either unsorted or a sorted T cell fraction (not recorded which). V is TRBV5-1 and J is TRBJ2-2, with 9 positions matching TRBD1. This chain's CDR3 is CASSPPGQGTGELFF. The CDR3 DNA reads TGCGCCAGCAGCCCACCGGGACAGGGCACCGGGGAGCTGTTTTTT. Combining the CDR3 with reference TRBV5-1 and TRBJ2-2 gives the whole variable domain KAGVTQTPRYLIKTRGQQVTLSCSPISGHRSVSWYQQTPGQGLQFLFEYFSETQRNKGNFPGRFSGRQFSNSRSEMNVSTLELGDSALYLCASSPPGQGTGELFFGEGSRLTVL.